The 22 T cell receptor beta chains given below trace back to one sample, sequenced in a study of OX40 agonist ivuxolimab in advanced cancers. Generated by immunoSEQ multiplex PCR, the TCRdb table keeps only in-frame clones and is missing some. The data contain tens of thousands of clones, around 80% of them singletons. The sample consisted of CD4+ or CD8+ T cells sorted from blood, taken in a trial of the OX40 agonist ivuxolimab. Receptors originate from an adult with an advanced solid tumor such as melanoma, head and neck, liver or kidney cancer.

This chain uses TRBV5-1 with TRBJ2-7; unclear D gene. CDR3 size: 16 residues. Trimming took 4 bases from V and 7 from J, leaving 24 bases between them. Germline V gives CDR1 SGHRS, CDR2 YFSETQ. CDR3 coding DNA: TGCGCCAGCAGCGGCCAGGACGGCCTTTTATCTATAGAGCAGTACTTC. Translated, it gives CASSGQDGLLSIEQYF. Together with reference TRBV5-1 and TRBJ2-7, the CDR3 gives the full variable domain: KAGVTQTPRYLIKTRGQQVTLSCSPISGHRSVSWYQQTPGQGLQFLFEYFSETQRNKGNFPGRFSGRQFSNSRSEMNVSTLELGDSALYLCASSGQDGLLSIEQYFGPGTRLTVT.

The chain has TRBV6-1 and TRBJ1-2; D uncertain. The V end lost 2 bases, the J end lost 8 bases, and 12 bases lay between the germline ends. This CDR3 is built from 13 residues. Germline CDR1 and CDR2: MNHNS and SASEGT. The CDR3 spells CASSETSRRGYTF. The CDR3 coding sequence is TGTGCCAGCAGTGAAACCAGCCGCCGAGGCTACACCTTC.

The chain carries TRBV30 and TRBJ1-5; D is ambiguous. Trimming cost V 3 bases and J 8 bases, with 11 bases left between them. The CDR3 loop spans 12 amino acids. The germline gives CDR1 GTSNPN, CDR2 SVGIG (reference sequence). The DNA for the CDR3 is TGTGCCTGGAGCCATACACGGGAGCCCCAGCATTTT. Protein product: CAWSHTREPQHF.

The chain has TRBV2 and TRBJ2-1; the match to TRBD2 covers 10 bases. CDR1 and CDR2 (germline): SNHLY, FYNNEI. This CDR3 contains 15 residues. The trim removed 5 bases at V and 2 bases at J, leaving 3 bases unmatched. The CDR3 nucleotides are TGTGCCAGCAGTCCCACTAGCGGGGCCTACAATGAGCAGTTCTTC. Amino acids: CASSPTSGAYNEQFF. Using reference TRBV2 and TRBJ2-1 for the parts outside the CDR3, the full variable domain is EPEVTQTPSHQVTQMGQEVILRCVPISNHLYFYWYRQILGQKVEFLVSFYNNEISEKSEIFDDQFSVERPDGSNFTLKIRSTKLEDSAMYFCASSPTSGAYNEQFFGPGTRLTVL.

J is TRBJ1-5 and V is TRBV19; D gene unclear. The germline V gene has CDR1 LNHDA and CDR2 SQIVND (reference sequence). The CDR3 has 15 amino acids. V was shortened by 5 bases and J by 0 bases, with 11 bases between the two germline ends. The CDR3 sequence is CASSPGEYSNQPQHF. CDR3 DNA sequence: TGTGCCAGTAGTCCGGGCGAGTATAGCAATCAGCCCCAGCATTTT.

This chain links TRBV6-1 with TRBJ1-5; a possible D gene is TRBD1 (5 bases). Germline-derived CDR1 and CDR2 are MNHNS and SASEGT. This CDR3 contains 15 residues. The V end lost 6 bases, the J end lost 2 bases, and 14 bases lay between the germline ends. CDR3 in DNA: TGTGCCAGCAGGGAATGGGGGGACGGCAATCAGCCCCAGCATTTT. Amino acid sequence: CASREWGDGNQPQHF.

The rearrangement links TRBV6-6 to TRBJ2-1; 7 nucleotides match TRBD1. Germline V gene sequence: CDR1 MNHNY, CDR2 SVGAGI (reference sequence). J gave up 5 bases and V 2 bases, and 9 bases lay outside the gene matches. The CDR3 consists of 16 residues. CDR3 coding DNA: TGTGCCAGCAGTTACCGAGGGACAGCGGCAAACAATGAGCAGTTCTTC. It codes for CASSYRGTAANNEQFF.

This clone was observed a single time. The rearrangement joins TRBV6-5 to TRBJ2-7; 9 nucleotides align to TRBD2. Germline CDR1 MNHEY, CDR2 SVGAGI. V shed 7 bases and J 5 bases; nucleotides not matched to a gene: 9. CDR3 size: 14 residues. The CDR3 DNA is TGTGCCAGCACCACCCTAGCGGGAAGGGACGAGCAGTACTTC. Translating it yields CASTTLAGRDEQYF.

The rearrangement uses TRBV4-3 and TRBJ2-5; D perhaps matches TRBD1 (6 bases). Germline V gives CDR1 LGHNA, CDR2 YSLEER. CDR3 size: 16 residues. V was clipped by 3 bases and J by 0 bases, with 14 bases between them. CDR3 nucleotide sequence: TGCGCCAGCAGCCAGGGGGCTAGCCTGTACCAAGAGACCCAGTACTTC. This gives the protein CASSQGASLYQETQYF.

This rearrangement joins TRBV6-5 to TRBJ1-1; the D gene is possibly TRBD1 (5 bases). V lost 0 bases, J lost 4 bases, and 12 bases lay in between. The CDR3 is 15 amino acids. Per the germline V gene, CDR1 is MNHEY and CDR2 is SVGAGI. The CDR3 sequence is CASSYSTRGSTEAFF. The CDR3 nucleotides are TGTGCCAGCAGTTACTCGACTCGGGGGAGCACTGAAGCTTTCTTT.

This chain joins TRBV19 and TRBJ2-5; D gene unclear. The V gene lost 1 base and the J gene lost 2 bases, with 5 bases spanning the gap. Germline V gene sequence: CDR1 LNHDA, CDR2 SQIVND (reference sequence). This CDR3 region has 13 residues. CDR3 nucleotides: TGTGCCAGTAGTATAGCGAATCAAGAGACCCAGTACTTC. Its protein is CASSIANQETQYF. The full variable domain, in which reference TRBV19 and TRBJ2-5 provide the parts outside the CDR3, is DGGITQSPKYLFRKEGQNVTLSCEQNLNHDAMYWYRQDPGQGLRLIYYSQIVNDFQKGDIAEGYSVSREKKESFPLTVTSAQKNPTAFYLCASSIANQETQYFGPGTRLLVL.

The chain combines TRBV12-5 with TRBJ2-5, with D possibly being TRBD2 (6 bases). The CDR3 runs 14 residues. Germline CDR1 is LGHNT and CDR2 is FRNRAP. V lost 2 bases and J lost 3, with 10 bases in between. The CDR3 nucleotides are TGTGCTAGTGGTTTGCCTTTAGCGGAAGAGACCCAGTACTTC. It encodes CASGLPLAEETQYF.

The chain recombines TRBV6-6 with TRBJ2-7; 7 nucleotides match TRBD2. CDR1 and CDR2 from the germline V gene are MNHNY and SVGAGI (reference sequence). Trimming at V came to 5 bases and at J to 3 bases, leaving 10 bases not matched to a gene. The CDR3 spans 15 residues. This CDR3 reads CASSTGGDGYYEQYF. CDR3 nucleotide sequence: TGTGCCAGCAGTACGGGAGGCGACGGTTACTACGAGCAGTACTTC.

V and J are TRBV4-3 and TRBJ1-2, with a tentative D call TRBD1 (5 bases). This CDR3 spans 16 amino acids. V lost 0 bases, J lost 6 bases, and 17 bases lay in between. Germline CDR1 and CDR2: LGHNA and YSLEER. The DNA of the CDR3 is TGCGCCAGCAGCCAAGATCTTGGCCAGGGCGGCCATGGCTACACCTTC. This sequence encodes CASSQDLGQGGHGYTF.

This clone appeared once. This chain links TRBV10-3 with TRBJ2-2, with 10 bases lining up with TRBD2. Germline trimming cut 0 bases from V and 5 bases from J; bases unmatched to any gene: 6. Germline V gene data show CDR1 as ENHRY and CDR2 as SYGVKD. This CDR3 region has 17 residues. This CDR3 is CAISESSLTSGTGELFF. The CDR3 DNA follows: TGTGCCATCAGTGAGTCGTCCCTGACTAGCGGGACCGGGGAGCTGTTTTTT.

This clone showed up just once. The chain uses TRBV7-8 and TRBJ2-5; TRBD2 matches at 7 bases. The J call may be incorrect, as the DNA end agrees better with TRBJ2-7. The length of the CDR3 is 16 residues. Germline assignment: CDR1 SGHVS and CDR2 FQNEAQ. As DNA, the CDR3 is TGTGCCAGCAGCTTATACCTGGGCGGGGGCTCCTACGAGCAGTACTTC. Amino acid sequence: CASSLYLGGGSYEQYF.

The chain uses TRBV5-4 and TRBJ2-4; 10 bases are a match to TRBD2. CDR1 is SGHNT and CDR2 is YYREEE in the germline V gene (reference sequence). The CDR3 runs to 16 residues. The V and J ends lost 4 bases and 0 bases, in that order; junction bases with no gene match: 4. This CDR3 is CASSPEREGAKNIQYF. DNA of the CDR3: TGTGCCAGCAGCCCCGAGCGGGAGGGAGCCAAAAACATTCAGTACTTC. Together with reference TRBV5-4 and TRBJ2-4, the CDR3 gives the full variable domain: ETGVTQSPTHLIKTRGQQVTLRCSSQSGHNTVSWYQQALGQGPQFIFQYYREEENGRGNFPPRFSGLQFPNYSSELNVNALELDDSALYLCASSPEREGAKNIQYFGAGTRLSVL.

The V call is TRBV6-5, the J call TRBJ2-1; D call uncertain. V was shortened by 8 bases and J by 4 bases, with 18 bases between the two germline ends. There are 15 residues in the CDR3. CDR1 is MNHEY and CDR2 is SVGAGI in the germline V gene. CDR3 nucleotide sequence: TGTGCCAGCTCCCCTACTTTGAGTCCTTACAATGAGCAGTTCTTC. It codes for CASSPTLSPYNEQFF.

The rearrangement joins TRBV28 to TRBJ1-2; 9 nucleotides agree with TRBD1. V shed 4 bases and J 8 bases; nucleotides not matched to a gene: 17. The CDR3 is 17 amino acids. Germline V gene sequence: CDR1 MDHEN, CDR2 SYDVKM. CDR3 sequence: CASSYPLLRDRAKGYTF. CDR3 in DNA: TGTGCCAGCAGTTACCCCCTACTCCGGGACAGGGCAAAGGGCTACACCTTC.

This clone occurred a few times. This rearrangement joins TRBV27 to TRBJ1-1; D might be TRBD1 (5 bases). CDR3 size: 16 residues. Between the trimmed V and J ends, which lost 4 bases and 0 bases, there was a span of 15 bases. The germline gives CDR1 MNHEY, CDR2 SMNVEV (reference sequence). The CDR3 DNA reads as TGTGCCAGCAGTTCGTACAGGAGAAATTTGAACACTGAAGCTTTCTTT. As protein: CASSSYRRNLNTEAFF.

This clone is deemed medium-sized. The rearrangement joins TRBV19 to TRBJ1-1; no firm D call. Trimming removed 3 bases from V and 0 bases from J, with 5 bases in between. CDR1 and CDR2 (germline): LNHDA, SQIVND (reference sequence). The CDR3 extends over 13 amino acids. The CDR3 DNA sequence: TGTGCCAGTAGTATTCAAATGAACACTGAAGCTTTCTTT. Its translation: CASSIQMNTEAFF.

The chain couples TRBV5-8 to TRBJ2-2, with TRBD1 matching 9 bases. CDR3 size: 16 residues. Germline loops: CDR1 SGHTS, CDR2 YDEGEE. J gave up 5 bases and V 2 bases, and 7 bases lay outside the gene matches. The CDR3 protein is CASSFFRDRVTGELFF. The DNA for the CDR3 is TGTGCCAGCAGCTTTTTCCGGGACAGGGTGACCGGGGAGCTGTTTTTT.